This paragraph covers one T cell receptor (beta chain) sequence. This sample is drawn from a study of blood T cell repertoires in COVID-19. Study at large: Samples taken during acute and convalescent COVID-19 were collected in the United States, Italy and Spain.

In the original workflow: From reference gene primer amplification, estimates of nucleated cell counts were derived. Clones were sequenced by immunoSEQ multiplex PCR, and TCRdb holds only the in-frame ones, with some missing. The V and J calls and clone size were taken over from that table, and D and trimming were inferred from the DNA. The sample lists around 250,000 clones, about nine tenths occurring once. The germline CDR1 and CDR2 sequences are MNHNS and SASEGT. The CDR3 runs to 16 residues. V shed 0 bases, J shed 5 bases, and the junction held 8 bases outside the gene matches. The sequenced sample was peripheral blood. The chain links TRBV6-1 to TRBJ1-2; TRBD1 matches at 8 bases. The receptor was isolated from an older woman who had recovered from COVID-19. The CDR3 sequence: CASSEAGAGGRYGYTF. DNA of the CDR3: TGTGCCAGCAGTGAAGCGGGGGCAGGGGGCCGGTATGGCTACACCTTC.